What follows describes a single T cell receptor (beta chain). Antigen specificity is unknown. Germline CDR1 reads SGHTA; CDR2 reads FQGNSA. J was trimmed by 5 bases and V by 1 base; bases with no gene match: 13. This CDR3 has 17 residues. Data came from immunoSEQ multiplex PCR; TCRdb stores just in-frame clones and leaves some out. Among approximately 740,000 clones, about 92% were seen once, and the ten largest hold 20% to 30%. In the naive CD8 group, cells lacked CD45RO and were positively selected for CCR7, so terminally differentiated effector memory CD45RA+ cells were left out. This entry is derived from a study of shared clonotypes between healthy human individuals. Study-wide findings and caveats: The study's rarefaction showed incomplete sorted-subset sequencing despite large depth. Naive subsets generally exceeded memory subsets in estimated richness. Researchers sampled only blood; tissue repertoires likely differ.

Sequencing was performed on naive CD8+ T cells sorted from blood. This receptor was taken from a man under 40 in good health. The V gene is TRBV7-2, the J gene TRBJ2-5, with TRBD2 matching over 7 bases. CDR3 residues: CASSLVWEGPEGETQYF. The CDR3, as DNA: TGTGCCAGCAGCTTAGTGTGGGAGGGCCCCGAAGGTGAGACCCAGTACTTC.